This T cell receptor (beta chain) was sequenced during a study of blood T cell repertoires in COVID-19. Study context: PBMCs, B-cell-depleted T cells, or T cells were the source of the cDNA or gDNA that made up the material.

Generated by immunoSEQ multiplex PCR, the TCRdb table keeps only in-frame clones and is missing some. This table has 250,000 to 300,000 clones, around nine tenths appearing once. Participants, roughly 18 to 90 years old, spanned more than 20 US areas. The CDR3 contains 14 residues. Deletions cut 3 bases from V and 5 bases from J, with 13 bases between. The germline V gene encodes CDR1 SNHLY and CDR2 FYNNEI. This clonotype was obtained from a woman in her thirties or forties who had recovered from COVID-19. J is TRBJ1-1 and V is TRBV2; the D gene is possibly TRBD1 (5 bases). The sequencing input was PBMCs or T cells enriched from blood (not recorded which). CDR3 sequence (DNA): TGTGCCAGCAGTGATCGTTCAGGGCAAACTGAAGCTTTCTTT. It translates to CASSDRSGQTEAFF.